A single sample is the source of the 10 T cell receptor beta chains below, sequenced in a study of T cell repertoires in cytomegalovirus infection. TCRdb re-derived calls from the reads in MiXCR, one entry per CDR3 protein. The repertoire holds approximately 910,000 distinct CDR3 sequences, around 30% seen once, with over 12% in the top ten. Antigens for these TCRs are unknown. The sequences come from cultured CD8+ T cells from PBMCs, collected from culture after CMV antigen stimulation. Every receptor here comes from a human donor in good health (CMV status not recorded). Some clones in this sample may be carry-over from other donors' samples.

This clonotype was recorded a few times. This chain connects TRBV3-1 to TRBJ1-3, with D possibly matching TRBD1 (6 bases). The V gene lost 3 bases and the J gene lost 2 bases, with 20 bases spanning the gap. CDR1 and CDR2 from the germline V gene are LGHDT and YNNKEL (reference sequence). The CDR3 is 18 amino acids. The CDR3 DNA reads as TGTGCCAGCAGCCACCTGATGATACAGGGTATCACTGGAAACACCATATATTTT. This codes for CASSHLMIQGITGNTIYF.

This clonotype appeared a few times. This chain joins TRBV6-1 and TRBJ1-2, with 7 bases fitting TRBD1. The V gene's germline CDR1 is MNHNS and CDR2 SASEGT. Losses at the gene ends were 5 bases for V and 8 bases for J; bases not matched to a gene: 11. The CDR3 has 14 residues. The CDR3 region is CASSYDRELSGYTF. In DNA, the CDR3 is TGTGCCAGCAGTTATGACAGGGAATTGAGCGGCTACACCTTC.

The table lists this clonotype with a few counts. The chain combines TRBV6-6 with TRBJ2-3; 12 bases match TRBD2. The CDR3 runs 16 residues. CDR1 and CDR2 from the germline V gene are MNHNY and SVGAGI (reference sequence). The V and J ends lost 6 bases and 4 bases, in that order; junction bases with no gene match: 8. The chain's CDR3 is CASRWTSGDRADTQYF. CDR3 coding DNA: TGTGCCAGCAGGTGGACTAGCGGGGACCGAGCAGATACGCAGTATTTT.

The CDR3, as DNA: TGTGCCAGCAGCTCCGCGAGCGGGGGGGCCGGTGAGCAGTTCTTC. Its translation is CASSSASGGAGEQFF. The genes are TRBV7-9 and TRBJ2-1; 10 bases are a match to TRBD2. The CDR3 has 15 amino acids. V dropped 4 bases and J dropped 9; count of bases not matched to a gene: 9. CDR1 is SEHNR, CDR2 FQNEAQ, per germline (reference sequence).

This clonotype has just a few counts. As DNA, the CDR3 is TGTGCCAGCAGCTTAAGTTCAGGGGGCATGACCGGGGAGCTGTTTTTT. This translates into CASSLSSGGMTGELFF. This chain joins TRBV7-9 and TRBJ2-2, with 8 positions matching TRBD1. The trim removed 2 bases at V and 5 bases at J, leaving 7 bases unmatched. This CDR3 comprises 16 residues. Germline assignment: CDR1 SEHNR and CDR2 FQNEAQ (reference sequence). The whole variable domain, filled in from reference TRBV7-9 and TRBJ2-2, reads DTGVSQNPRHKITKRGQNVTFRCDPISEHNRLYWYRQTLGQGPEFLTYFQNEAQLEKSRLLSDRFSAERPKGSFSTLEIQRTEQGDSAMYLCASSLSSGGMTGELFFGEGSRLTVL.

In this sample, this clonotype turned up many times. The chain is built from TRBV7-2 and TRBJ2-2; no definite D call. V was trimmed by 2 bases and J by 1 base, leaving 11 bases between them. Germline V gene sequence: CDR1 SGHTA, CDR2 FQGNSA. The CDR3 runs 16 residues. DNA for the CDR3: TGTGCCAGCAGCTTAAATGGCTACCTGAACACCGGGGAGCTGTTTTTT. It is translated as CASSLNGYLNTGELFF.

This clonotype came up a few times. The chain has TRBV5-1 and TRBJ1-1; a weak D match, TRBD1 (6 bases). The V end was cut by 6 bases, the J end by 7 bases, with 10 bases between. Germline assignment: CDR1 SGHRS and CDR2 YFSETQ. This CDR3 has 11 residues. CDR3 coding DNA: TGCGCCAGCATGGGGGGCAGTGAAGCTTTCTTT. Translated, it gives CASMGGSEAFF.

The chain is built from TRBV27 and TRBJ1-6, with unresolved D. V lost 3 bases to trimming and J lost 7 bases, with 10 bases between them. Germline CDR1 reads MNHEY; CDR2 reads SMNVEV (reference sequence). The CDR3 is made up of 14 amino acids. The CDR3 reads CASSFRPGNSPLHF. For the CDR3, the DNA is TGTGCCAGCAGTTTCCGCCCTGGGAATTCACCCCTCCACTTT.

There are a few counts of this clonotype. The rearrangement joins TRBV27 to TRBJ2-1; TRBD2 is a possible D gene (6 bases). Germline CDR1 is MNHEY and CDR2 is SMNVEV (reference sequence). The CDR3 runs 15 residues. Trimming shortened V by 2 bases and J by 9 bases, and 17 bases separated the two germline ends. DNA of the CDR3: TGTGCCAGCAGTTTACTCCGGGTGGTCGGGGGTGAGCAGTTCTTC. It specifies CASSLLRVVGGEQFF.

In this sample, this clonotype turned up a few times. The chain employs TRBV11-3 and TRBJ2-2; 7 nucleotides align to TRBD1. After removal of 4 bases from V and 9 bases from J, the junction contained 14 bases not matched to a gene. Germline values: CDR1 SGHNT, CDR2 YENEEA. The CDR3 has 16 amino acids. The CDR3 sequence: CASSSSTGPRIRELFF. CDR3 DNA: TGTGCCAGCAGCTCCTCGACAGGGCCCCGGATCCGGGAGCTGTTTTTT.